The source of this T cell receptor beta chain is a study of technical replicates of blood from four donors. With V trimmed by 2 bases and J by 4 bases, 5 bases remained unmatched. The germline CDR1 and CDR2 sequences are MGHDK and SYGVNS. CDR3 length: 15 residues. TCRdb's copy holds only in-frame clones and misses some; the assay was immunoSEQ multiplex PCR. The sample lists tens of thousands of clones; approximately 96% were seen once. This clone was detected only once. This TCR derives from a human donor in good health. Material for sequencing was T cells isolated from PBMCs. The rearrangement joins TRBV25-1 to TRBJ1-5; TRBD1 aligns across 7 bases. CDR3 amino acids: CASSEDRVGNQPQHF. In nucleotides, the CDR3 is TGTGCCAGCAGTGAAGACAGGGTGGGGAATCAGCCCCAGCATTTT.